These 17 T cell receptor beta chains originate from one sample sequenced in a study of PD-1 blockade in mismatch repair-deficient tumors. Clones were read by immunoSEQ multiplex PCR, and TCRdb kept only the in-frame ones, dropping some. The sample records some 48,000 clones, roughly 80% being singletons. The sequenced sample was peripheral blood, obtained around 19 weeks after starting pembrolizumab. These receptors were collected from an adult with mismatch repair-deficient cancer.

This chain links TRBV7-2 with TRBJ2-3; TRBD1 might be the D (7 bases). There are 18 residues in the CDR3. The V end lost 5 bases, the J end lost 2 bases, and 23 bases lay between the germline ends. Per germline, CDR1 SGHTA and CDR2 FQGNSA. DNA for the CDR3: TGTGCCAGCAGCCCAGGGGGTTTGTGGGCGGGGAACACAGATACGCAGTATTTT. Translation: CASSPGGLWAGNTDTQYF.

The chain is built from TRBV29-1 and TRBJ2-3; D is undetermined. Trimming removed 5 bases from V and 14 bases from J, with 14 bases in between. Germline V gives CDR1 SQVTM, CDR2 ANQGSEA. The CDR3 spans 10 residues. CDR3 sequence: CSVPHGQLYF. DNA for the CDR3: TGCAGCGTTCCACATGGGCAGTTGTATTTT.

The gene calls are TRBV5-4 and TRBJ2-1; a weak D match, TRBD2 (6 bases). With 4 bases removed from V and 0 bases from J, the gap between germline ends came to 11 bases. The CDR3 is made up of 15 amino acids. Germline CDR1 SGHNT, CDR2 YYREEE (reference sequence). CDR3 sequence: CASSLRDFSYNEQFF. The DNA for the CDR3 is TGTGCCAGCAGCCTGCGGGACTTCTCCTACAATGAGCAGTTCTTC.

The rearrangement uses TRBV14 and TRBJ2-7, with D possibly matching TRBD1 (6 bases). Trimming took off 4 bases at V and 2 bases at J, with 15 bases between the two ends. CDR3 length: 15 amino acids. The germline gives CDR1 SGHDN, CDR2 FVKESK. The DNA of the CDR3 is TGTGCCAGCAGCCGGGGGCGGGCAGGGCCCTACGAGCAGTACTTC. Residues: CASSRGRAGPYEQYF.

The rearrangement links TRBV14 to TRBJ2-7; D is unclear. Trimming removed 1 base at V and 2 bases at J, with 18 bases between. The CDR3 sequence is 17 residues long. The germline V gene encodes CDR1 SGHDN and CDR2 FVKESK. CDR3 coding DNA: TGTGCCAGCAGCCAAGGGGGTAGGGTGACCATCCCCTACGAGCAGTACTTC. It codes for CASSQGGRVTIPYEQYF.

The CDR3 DNA follows: TGTGCCAGCAGTTATGGCACCTCCTCCTACGAGCAGTACTTC. This gives the protein CASSYGTSSYEQYF. This chain joins TRBV6-5 and TRBJ2-7, with D hard to call. The CDR3 is made up of 14 amino acids. The V end lost 3 bases, the J end lost 0 bases, and 9 bases lay between the germline ends. CDR1 and CDR2 (germline): MNHEY, SVGAGI.

The V gene is TRBV5-1, the J gene TRBJ2-2; 7 bases are a match to TRBD1. This CDR3 is built from 15 residues. V shed 1 base, J shed 5 bases, and the junction held 5 bases outside the gene matches. Germline V gene lookup returns CDR1 SGHRS and CDR2 YFSETQ. CDR3 amino acids: CASSLNRGGTGELFF. The CDR3 region has the DNA TGCGCCAGCAGCTTGAACAGGGGTGGGACCGGGGAGCTGTTTTTT. Full variable domain (missing parts from reference TRBV5-1 and TRBJ2-2): KAGVTQTPRYLIKTRGQQVTLSCSPISGHRSVSWYQQTPGQGLQFLFEYFSETQRNKGNFPGRFSGRQFSNSRSEMNVSTLELGDSALYLCASSLNRGGTGELFFGEGSRLTVL.

The CDR3: CASSLVGREGTDTQYF. The CDR3 bases are TGTGCCAGCAGCTTAGTTGGGCGGGAGGGCACAGATACGCAGTATTTT. V gene TRBV11-2 combines with J gene TRBJ2-3; 8 bases are shared with TRBD2. This CDR3 region has 16 residues. Trimming removed 1 base from V and 1 base from J; junction bases left unmatched: 4. Germline V lookup: CDR1 SGHAT, CDR2 FQNNGV.

V is TRBV5-1 and J is TRBJ1-4; D not resolved. CDR1 is SGHRS, CDR2 YFSETQ, per germline. CDR3 length: 17 amino acids. The V and J ends lost 0 bases and 7 bases respectively, with 19 bases between them. The CDR3 reads CASSLAVVAGFGEKLFF. DNA of the CDR3: TGCGCCAGCAGCTTGGCCGTCGTGGCAGGCTTCGGTGAAAAACTGTTTTTT.

The V and J genes are TRBV7-8 and TRBJ1-2; D is unclear. CDR3 length equals 12 residues. Germline V gene lookup returns CDR1 SGHVS and CDR2 FQNEAQ. V lost 5 bases and J lost 5, with 9 bases in between. The DNA for the CDR3 is TGTGCCAGCAGCCGCGGGAATTATGGCTACACCTTC. As protein: CASSRGNYGYTF.

On this clone: Within the sample, other DNA sequences also encode this same CDR3. The chain couples TRBV6-5 to TRBJ2-7; D ambiguous. The CDR3 contains 14 residues. The germline V gene has CDR1 MNHEY and CDR2 SVGAGI. V gave up 2 bases and J gave up 0 bases, with 8 bases separating them. Here the CDR3 reads CASSYGGPSYEQYF. The CDR3 DNA follows: TGTGCCAGCAGTTACGGCGGACCCTCCTACGAGCAGTACTTC.

This chain uses TRBV7-8 with TRBJ2-7; a possible D gene is TRBD2 (7 bases). Germline loops: CDR1 SGHVS, CDR2 FQNEAQ. V was clipped by 0 bases and J by 2 bases, with 14 bases between them. This CDR3 is 16 amino acids long. In DNA, the CDR3 is TGTGCCAGCAGCTTAGCGGGAGGGCGGGACACCTACGAGCAGTACTTC. Translated: CASSLAGGRDTYEQYF.

The chain uses TRBV9 and TRBJ2-3, with 7 bases matching TRBD1. The CDR3 is 15 residues long. With V trimmed by 4 bases and J by 2 bases, 7 bases remained unmatched. Germline-derived CDR1 and CDR2 are SGDLS and YYNGEE. The CDR3 loop is CASSHTGVFTDTQYF. The CDR3 DNA is TGTGCCAGCAGCCACACAGGGGTCTTCACAGATACGCAGTATTTT.

This clone was seen once. This chain connects TRBV5-1 to TRBJ2-1, with TRBD2 identical over 10 bases. The germline gives CDR1 SGHRS, CDR2 YFSETQ. Trimming removed 4 bases from V and 13 bases from J; junction bases left unmatched: 23. The CDR3 is made up of 18 amino acids. CDR3 bases: TGCGCCAGCAGCCCAGGGGGCCTAGCGGGAGTCAGTACAATGAGTCAGTTCTTC. Protein: CASSPGGLAGVSTMSQFF.

This sequence joins TRBV4-3 and TRBJ1-3, with 8 bases that match TRBD1. The V and J ends lost 0 bases and 7 bases, in that order; junction bases with no gene match: 5. Germline CDR1 reads LGHNA; CDR2 reads YSLEER. The CDR3 contains 15 residues. The CDR3: CASSQDATGDNTIYF. The CDR3 nucleotides are TGCGCCAGCAGCCAAGATGCGACAGGGGATAACACCATATATTTT.

The chain recombines TRBV5-1 with TRBJ2-1, with D unclear. The length of the CDR3 is 12 residues. Germline assignment: CDR1 SGHRS and CDR2 YFSETQ. V was cut by 0 bases and J by 10 bases, with 8 bases left in between. In nucleotides, the CDR3 is TGCGCCAGCAGCTTGGTGGGATACGAGCAGTTCTTC. Protein sequence: CASSLVGYEQFF.

The J gene is TRBJ2-1, the V gene TRBV5-5; TRBD2 agrees at 9 bases. The CDR3 is 13 residues long. Germline CDR1 is SGHKS and CDR2 is YYEKEE (reference sequence). Trimming took 7 bases from V and 5 from J; bases not matched to a gene: 4. The CDR3, as DNA: TGTGCCAGCCGGACTAGCGCTCACAATGAGCAGTTCTTC. Translation: CASRTSAHNEQFF.